Following are 32 T cell receptor beta chains from one sample sequenced in a study of beta chain features in type 1 diabetes. Antigens of these TCRs are unknown. Study findings and constraints: For Type 1 diabetes patients, all four CD4+ subsets carried TCRB CDR3s that were moderately but significantly shorter.

Reverse transcription of all isolated RNA meant that expressed TCRB transcripts were sequenced. Measured with immunoSEQ multiplex PCR; TCRdb has only the in-frame clones, and not every one. The sample has 300,000 or so clones, roughly 13% seen once. Material: naive CD4+ T cells from blood. The receptors originated from a woman aged 18 to 35 with type 1 diabetes.

This chain links TRBV5-4 with TRBJ1-2; D gene ambiguous. This CDR3 region has 15 residues. CDR1 is SGHNT and CDR2 is YYREEE in the germline V gene (reference sequence). V was trimmed by 4 bases and J by 8 bases, leaving 21 bases between them. CDR3 sequence: CASSHPALEVRGYTF. In DNA form, the CDR3 reads TGTGCCAGCAGCCACCCCGCCCTGGAGGTTAGGGGCTACACCTTC.

This chain joins TRBV18 and TRBJ1-5; 8 bases are a match to TRBD1. This CDR3 is 15 amino acids long. The V gene's germline CDR1 is KGHSH and CDR2 LQKENI. Losses at the gene ends were 6 bases for V and 7 bases for J; bases not matched to a gene: 11. CDR3 nucleotides: TGTGCCAGCTCCCATTCCGGGACAGGCGAGCAGCCCCAGCATTTT. Its translation is CASSHSGTGEQPQHF. The variable domain in full, with the rest retrieved from reference TRBV18 and TRBJ1-5, is NAGVMQNPRHLVRRRGQEARLRCSPMKGHSHVYWYRQLPEEGLKFMVYLQKENIIDESGMPKERFSAEFPKEGPSILRIQQVVRGDSAAYFCASSHSGTGEQPQHFGDGTRLSIL.

The rearrangement joins TRBV28 to TRBJ2-5; D is uncertain. The germline gives CDR1 MDHEN, CDR2 SYDVKM. V shed 3 bases and J shed 5 bases, with 16 bases lying between them. The CDR3 is 15 residues long. CDR3 region: CASSFRDVGRETQYF. In DNA, the CDR3 is TGTGCCAGCAGTTTTCGAGACGTGGGCCGGGAGACCCAGTACTTC. The full variable domain, with the rest looked up from reference TRBV28 and TRBJ2-5, is DVKVTQSSRYLVKRTGEKVFLECVQDMDHENMFWYRQDPGLGLRLIYFSYDVKMKEKGDIPEGYSVSREKKERFSLILESASTNQTSMYLCASSFRDVGRETQYFGPGTRLLVL.

The chain couples TRBV4-2 to TRBJ2-4; tentative D call: TRBD1 (5 bases). V gave up 0 bases and J gave up 5 bases, with 11 bases separating them. Germline values: CDR1 LGHNA, CDR2 YNFKEQ. The CDR3 has 15 residues. The CDR3 reads CASSQDIRRENIQYF. CDR3 DNA sequence: TGTGCCAGCAGCCAAGATATCCGCAGGGAAAACATTCAGTACTTC.

The chain links TRBV28 to TRBJ1-5; D remains unclear. The CDR3 covers 12 residues. Trimming removed 7 bases at V and 5 bases at J, with 9 bases between. CDR1 MDHEN and CDR2 SYDVKM come from the germline V gene. In DNA, the CDR3 is TGTGCCAGCACCTTACCGGATCAGCCCCAGCATTTT. This codes for CASTLPDQPQHF.

The chain uses TRBV6-6 and TRBJ1-2; TRBD1 aligns across 8 bases. After removal of 6 bases from V and 5 bases from J, the junction contained 14 bases not matched to a gene. CDR1 is MNHNY, CDR2 SVGAGI, per germline (reference sequence). The CDR3 sequence is 16 residues long. The CDR3 bases are TGTGCCAGCAGCCCCAGGGCAGGGGGCAAGGGGTATGGCTACACCTTC. It yields the protein CASSPRAGGKGYGYTF.

The chain couples TRBV18 to TRBJ2-2, with 10 nucleotides matching TRBD2. This CDR3 contains 16 residues. Per the germline V gene, CDR1 is KGHSH and CDR2 is LQKENI. The J segment lost 1 base and the V segment lost 4 bases, leaving 3 bases of the junction unmatched. In DNA, the CDR3 is TGTGCCAGCTCACTTTGGACTAGCGGGAACACCGGGGAGCTGTTTTTT. It yields the protein CASSLWTSGNTGELFF.

The gene calls are TRBV7-9 and TRBJ2-7, with a possible D match to TRBD2 (5 bases). There are 14 residues in the CDR3. The germline CDR1 and CDR2 sequences are SEHNR and FQNEAQ (reference sequence). The V end was cut by 3 bases, the J end by 4 bases, with 13 bases between. The CDR3 reads CASSFWGAQYEQYV. In DNA form, the CDR3 reads TGTGCCAGCAGCTTCTGGGGAGCCCAGTACGAGCAGTACGTC.

The chain couples TRBV7-2 to TRBJ2-7, with 7 bases lining up with TRBD2. This CDR3 has 17 residues. The V segment lost 3 bases and the J segment 4 bases; nucleotides outside the gene matches: 15. Per the germline V gene, CDR1 is SGHTA and CDR2 is FQGNSA. The CDR3 DNA reads TGTGCCAGCAGCTTGGGGGGAGGGAAGTTTACGGGGTACGAGCAGTACTTC. As protein: CASSLGGGKFTGYEQYF.

The V call is TRBV20-1, the J call TRBJ1-1; D is undetermined. Looked up from germline, CDR1 is DFQATT and CDR2 is SNEGSKA (reference sequence). V gave up 0 bases and J gave up 7 bases, with 6 bases separating them. The CDR3 has 11 residues. CDR3 in DNA: TGCAGTGCTAGAGAACATAATGAAGCTTTCTTT. This sequence encodes CSAREHNEAFF.

On this clone itself: Other DNA sequences in the same sample also yield this CDR3. V and J are TRBV7-2 and TRBJ1-1, with D possibly being TRBD1 (5 bases). V gave up 4 bases and J gave up 1 base, with 7 bases separating them. This CDR3 contains 13 residues. The germline V gene has CDR1 SGHTA and CDR2 FQGNSA. The CDR3: CASSSDRNTEAFF. CDR3 nucleotide sequence: TGTGCCAGCAGCTCTGACAGGAACACTGAAGCTTTCTTT.

The CDR3 sequence is CASNPDRSPTGELFF. The CDR3 region has the DNA TGCGCCAGCAACCCGGACAGGTCCCCCACCGGGGAGCTGTTTTTT. J is TRBJ2-2 and V is TRBV10-2; 7 bases are a match to TRBD1. With 7 bases clipped from V and 4 bases from J, the junction kept 9 bases outside the gene matches. The CDR3 has 15 residues. Germline V lookup: CDR1 WSHSY, CDR2 SAAADI.

This clone was detected a few times. The J gene is TRBJ2-6, the V gene TRBV19; maybe TRBD1 (5 bases). The CDR3 totals 14 residues. V was pared by 6 bases and J by 3 bases, with 9 bases between. Germline values: CDR1 LNHDA, CDR2 SQIVND (reference sequence). CDR3 sequence: CASSQGGGANVLTF. The CDR3 DNA follows: TGTGCCAGTAGCCAGGGTGGTGGGGCCAACGTCCTGACTTTC.

The sample holds a few counts of this clone. CDR3 DNA: TGTGCCATCAGTGAGGGACAGGGGGAAGAGACCCAGTACTTC. Translating it yields CAISEGQGEETQYF. The chain recombines TRBV10-3 with TRBJ2-5; 10 bases fit TRBD1. Germline assignment: CDR1 ENHRY and CDR2 SYGVKD. V trimming: 2 bases; J trimming: 3 bases; junction bases outside the gene matches: 0. The CDR3 is made up of 14 amino acids.

There are a few counts of this clone. The gene calls are TRBV28 and TRBJ2-1; 8 nucleotides agree with TRBD2. CDR1 MDHEN and CDR2 SYDVKM come from the germline V gene. CDR3 size: 16 residues. Germline trimming cut 5 bases from V and 2 bases from J; bases unmatched to any gene: 8. The chain's CDR3 is CASSPGGGIAYNEQFF. The CDR3 bases are TGTGCCAGCAGTCCGGGGGGGGGTATTGCCTACAATGAGCAGTTCTTC.

The genes are TRBV2 and TRBJ2-7, with 7 nucleotides matching TRBD1. J was trimmed by 9 bases and V by 4 bases; bases with no gene match: 12. Germline CDR1 reads SNHLY; CDR2 reads FYNNEI. CDR3 length equals 14 residues. In DNA, the CDR3 is TGTGCCAGCAGTGGAACGGGACAGTCGTTTGTGCAGTACTTC. It yields the protein CASSGTGQSFVQYF.

The rearrangement links TRBV18 to TRBJ1-5, with 7 positions matching TRBD1. CDR3 length equals 17 residues. Germline V gene sequence: CDR1 KGHSH, CDR2 LQKENI. With 2 bases clipped from V and 4 bases from J, the junction kept 11 bases outside the gene matches. The CDR3 bases are TGTGCCAGCTCACCATGGGGGACAGCAAAGGATAATCAGCCCCAGCATTTT. Translating it yields CASSPWGTAKDNQPQHF.

This clone has a handful of counts. V usage is TRBV18 and J usage is TRBJ2-1, with TRBD1 identical over 9 bases. Germline CDR1 reads KGHSH; CDR2 reads LQKENI. Trimming took 3 bases from V and 9 from J; bases not matched to a gene: 12. This CDR3 is 16 amino acids long. The CDR3 is CASSPQSGTGWREQFF. The CDR3 DNA reads TGTGCCAGCTCACCGCAATCCGGGACAGGGTGGCGTGAGCAGTTCTTC.

The V and J genes are TRBV29-1 and TRBJ2-7, with a possible D match to TRBD1 (6 bases). In germline, CDR1 is SQVTM, CDR2 ANQGSEA. Deletions cut 8 bases from V and 4 bases from J, with 24 bases between. The CDR3 is 15 residues long. The chain's CDR3 is CSILKLRGSKYEQYF. The CDR3 DNA is TGCAGCATATTAAAATTGAGGGGGTCCAAGTACGAGCAGTACTTC.

The J gene is TRBJ1-1, the V gene TRBV20-1; D is unresolved. Germline V gene sequence: CDR1 DFQATT, CDR2 SNEGSKA (reference sequence). The V and J ends lost 5 bases and 5 bases respectively, with 9 bases between them. The CDR3 has 11 residues. CDR3 residues: CSAGPRTEAFF. The CDR3 nucleotides are TGCAGTGCTGGGCCCCGGACTGAAGCTTTCTTT.

This CDR3 reads CASSLNSRLAGAEQYF. The CDR3 bases are TGTGCCAGCTCATTGAATAGCCGACTAGCGGGAGCGGAGCAGTACTTC. This rearrangement joins TRBV18 to TRBJ2-7, with 12 positions matching TRBD2. Germline V gene sequence: CDR1 KGHSH, CDR2 LQKENI. V dropped 5 bases and J dropped 7; count of bases not matched to a gene: 12. CDR3 size: 16 residues. The complete variable domain, with remaining parts taken from reference TRBV18 and TRBJ2-7, reads NAGVMQNPRHLVRRRGQEARLRCSPMKGHSHVYWYRQLPEEGLKFMVYLQKENIIDESGMPKERFSAEFPKEGPSILRIQQVVRGDSAAYFCASSLNSRLAGAEQYFGPGTRLTVT.

This clone was detected only a few times. The rearrangement joins TRBV7-9 to TRBJ1-2; 7 bases line up with TRBD1. Per the germline V gene, CDR1 is SEHNR and CDR2 is FQNEAQ (reference sequence). The junction had 6 bases not matched to a gene; V was cut back by 5 bases and J by 0 bases. The CDR3 runs 15 residues. The CDR3 loop is CASSPRQGPNYGYTF. DNA of the CDR3: TGTGCCAGCAGCCCCCGACAGGGTCCTAACTATGGCTACACCTTC.

J is TRBJ2-7 and V is TRBV5-4; 9 bases line up with TRBD2. Germline V gives CDR1 SGHNT, CDR2 YYREEE (reference sequence). The CDR3 consists of 16 residues. V shed 2 bases, J shed 4 bases, and the junction held 10 bases outside the gene matches. The CDR3 is CASSFVGASGTYEQYF. As DNA, the CDR3 is TGTGCCAGCAGCTTTGTCGGGGCTAGCGGGACTTACGAGCAGTACTTC.

This clone came up a few times. The V call is TRBV9, the J call TRBJ2-1, with TRBD2 matching 9 bases. The CDR3 is 14 amino acids. From germline, CDR1 is SGDLS and CDR2 YYNGEE. Trimming removed 0 bases from V and 9 bases from J; junction bases left unmatched: 4. The CDR3 spells CASSVDAGGGEQFF. The CDR3 bases are TGTGCCAGCAGCGTAGATGCGGGAGGGGGTGAGCAGTTCTTC.

The V gene is TRBV4-2, the J gene TRBJ2-1; 9 positions agree with TRBD2. V shed 0 bases, J shed 2 bases, and the junction held 11 bases outside the gene matches. This CDR3 comprises 19 residues. Germline V gene lookup returns CDR1 LGHNA and CDR2 YNFKEQ. The CDR3 sequence: CASSQDALAGSIAYNEQFF. The DNA of the CDR3 is TGTGCCAGCAGCCAAGACGCGCTAGCGGGGTCAATTGCCTACAATGAGCAGTTCTTC.

V and J are TRBV29-1 and TRBJ1-1; D unclear. Trimming removed 5 bases at V and 0 bases at J, with 7 bases between. Germline lookup yields CDR1 SQVTM and CDR2 ANQGSEA. The CDR3 contains 12 residues. The CDR3 DNA reads as TGCAGCGTTTACAGCATGAACACTGAAGCTTTCTTT. This encodes CSVYSMNTEAFF.

The chain combines TRBV18 with TRBJ1-1; D is possibly TRBD1 (6 bases). CDR3 length: 15 residues. Germline values: CDR1 KGHSH, CDR2 LQKENI. With 2 bases removed from V and 1 base from J, the gap between germline ends came to 11 bases. The CDR3 DNA sequence: TGTGCCAGCTCACCAGGCCAGGGGTGGAACACTGAAGCTTTCTTT. Its translation is CASSPGQGWNTEAFF. The complete variable domain, with remaining parts taken from reference TRBV18 and TRBJ1-1, reads NAGVMQNPRHLVRRRGQEARLRCSPMKGHSHVYWYRQLPEEGLKFMVYLQKENIIDESGMPKERFSAEFPKEGPSILRIQQVVRGDSAAYFCASSPGQGWNTEAFFGQGTRLTVV.

The V call is TRBV18, the J call TRBJ1-1; TRBD1 agrees at 8 bases. The CDR3 sequence is 14 residues long. The V gene's germline CDR1 is KGHSH and CDR2 LQKENI. V was clipped by 3 bases and J by 4 bases; unmatched bases: 4. The CDR3: CASSPGDRGTEAFF. CDR3 DNA sequence: TGTGCCAGCTCACCTGGCGACAGGGGCACTGAAGCTTTCTTT.

The sample holds a few counts of this clone. This chain's CDR3 is CASSFGYGRGDKNIQYF. The CDR3, as DNA: TGTGCCAGCAGCTTCGGTTACGGCAGGGGAGACAAAAACATTCAGTACTTC. The chain couples TRBV5-6 to TRBJ2-4, with D possibly being TRBD1 (6 bases). Trimming pared 2 bases from V and 3 bases from J, leaving 18 bases between. The CDR3 contains 17 residues. The germline V gene has CDR1 SGHDT and CDR2 YYEEEE. Full variable domain (outside the CDR3, taken from reference TRBV5-6 and TRBJ2-4): DAGVTQSPTHLIKTRGQQVTLRCSPKSGHDTVSWYQQALGQGPQFIFQYYEEEERQRGNFPDRFSGHQFPNYSSELNVNALLLGDSALYLCASSFGYGRGDKNIQYFGAGTRLSVL.

In this sample, this clone turned up a few times. The V and J genes are TRBV2 and TRBJ1-2; 7 positions agree with TRBD1. After removal of 5 bases from V and 0 bases from J, the junction contained 6 bases not matched to a gene. CDR3 length: 15 residues. Germline-derived CDR1 and CDR2 are SNHLY and FYNNEI. The CDR3 DNA reads as TGTGCCAGCAGTCAACAGGGGAGTTCTAACTATGGCTACACCTTC. Encoded protein: CASSQQGSSNYGYTF.

This clone was observed a handful of times. The chain joins TRBV5-1 to TRBJ2-2, with TRBD2 matching 10 bases. J lost 4 bases, V lost 0 bases, and 3 bases had no gene match. CDR1 and CDR2 (germline): SGHRS, YFSETQ. The CDR3 sequence is 16 residues long. The CDR3 DNA reads TGCGCCAGCAGCTTGGGGCTAGCGGGAGTCACCGGGGAGCTGTTTTTT. Its protein product is CASSLGLAGVTGELFF. Variable domain in full (rest from reference TRBV5-1 and TRBJ2-2): KAGVTQTPRYLIKTRGQQVTLSCSPISGHRSVSWYQQTPGQGLQFLFEYFSETQRNKGNFPGRFSGRQFSNSRSEMNVSTLELGDSALYLCASSLGLAGVTGELFFGEGSRLTVL.

The V call is TRBV28, the J call TRBJ2-2, with 8 bases identical to TRBD2. Germline values: CDR1 MDHEN, CDR2 SYDVKM. Unmatched junction bases numbered 11, after V lost 4 bases and J lost 7 bases. The CDR3 length is 16 residues. The CDR3 sequence: CASSSPGGRRGGELFF. As DNA, the CDR3 is TGTGCCAGCAGTTCCCCGGGAGGGCGACGTGGCGGGGAGCTGTTTTTT.